This TCR beta chain was profiled in a study of response to subunit inactivated influenza vaccine. The germline CDR1 and CDR2 sequences are SGHTA and FQGNSA. The CDR3 spans 15 residues. V lost 5 bases, J lost 4 bases, and 14 bases lay in between. One entry per CDR3 protein results from TCRdb running MiXCR on the RT-PCR reads. The sample has some 600,000 distinct CDR3 sequences, 12% to 15% seen once. This specimen was PBMCs from blood, taken roughly 15 days before vaccination. The sequence was collected from a man aged 50 to 59 who received an inactivated influenza vaccine. V usage is TRBV7-2 and J usage is TRBJ1-4; D is undetermined. CDR3 sequence (DNA): TGTGCCAGCAGCCTTCAAGGAGTGGTTAATGAAAAACTGTTTTTT. Translated, it gives CASSLQGVVNEKLFF.